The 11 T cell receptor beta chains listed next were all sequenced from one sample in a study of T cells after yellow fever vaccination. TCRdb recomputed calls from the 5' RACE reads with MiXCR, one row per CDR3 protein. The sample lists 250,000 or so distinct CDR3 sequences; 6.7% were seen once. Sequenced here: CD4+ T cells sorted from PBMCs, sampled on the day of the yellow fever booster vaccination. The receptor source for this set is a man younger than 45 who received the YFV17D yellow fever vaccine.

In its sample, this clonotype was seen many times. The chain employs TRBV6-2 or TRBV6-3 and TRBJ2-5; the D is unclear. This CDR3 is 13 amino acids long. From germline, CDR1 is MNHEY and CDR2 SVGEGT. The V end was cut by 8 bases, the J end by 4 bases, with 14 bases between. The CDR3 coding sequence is TGTGCCAGCCGTCGGCCTTTGGTAGAGACCCAGTACTTC. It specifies CASRRPLVETQYF.

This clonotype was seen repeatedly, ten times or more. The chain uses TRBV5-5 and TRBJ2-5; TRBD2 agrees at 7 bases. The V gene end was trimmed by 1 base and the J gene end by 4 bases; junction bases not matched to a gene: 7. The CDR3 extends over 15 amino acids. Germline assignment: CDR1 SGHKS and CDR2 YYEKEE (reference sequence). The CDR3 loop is CASSLPTSVVETQYF. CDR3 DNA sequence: TGTGCCAGCAGCTTGCCTACTAGCGTTGTAGAGACCCAGTACTTC.

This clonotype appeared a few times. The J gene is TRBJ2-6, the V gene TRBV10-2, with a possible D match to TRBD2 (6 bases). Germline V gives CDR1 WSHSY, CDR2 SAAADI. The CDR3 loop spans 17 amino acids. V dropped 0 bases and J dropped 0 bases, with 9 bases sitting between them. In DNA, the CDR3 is TGCGCCAGCAGTGAGTCGGAGGGGACCTCTGGGGCCAACGTCCTGACTTTC. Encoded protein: CASSESEGTSGANVLTF.

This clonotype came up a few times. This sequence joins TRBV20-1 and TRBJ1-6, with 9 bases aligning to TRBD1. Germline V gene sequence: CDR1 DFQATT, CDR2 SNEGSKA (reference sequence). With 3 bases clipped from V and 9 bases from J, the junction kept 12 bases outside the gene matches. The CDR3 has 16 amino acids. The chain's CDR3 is CSASATGTGRGSPLHF. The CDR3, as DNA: TGCAGTGCTAGTGCGACCGGGACAGGGCGAGGTTCACCCCTCCACTTT.

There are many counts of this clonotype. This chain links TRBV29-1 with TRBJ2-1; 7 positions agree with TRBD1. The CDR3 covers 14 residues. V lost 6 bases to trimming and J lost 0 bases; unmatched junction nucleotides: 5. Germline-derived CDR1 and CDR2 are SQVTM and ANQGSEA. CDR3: CSVQQGSSYNEQFF. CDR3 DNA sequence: TGCAGCGTACAACAGGGGAGCTCCTACAATGAGCAGTTCTTC.

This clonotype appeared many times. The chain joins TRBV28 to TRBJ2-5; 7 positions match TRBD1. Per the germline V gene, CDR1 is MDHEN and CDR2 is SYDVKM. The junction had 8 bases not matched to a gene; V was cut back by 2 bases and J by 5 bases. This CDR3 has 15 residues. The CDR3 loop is CASSLRKGAGETQYF. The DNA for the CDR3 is TGTGCCAGCAGTTTACGCAAGGGGGCAGGGGAGACCCAGTACTTC.

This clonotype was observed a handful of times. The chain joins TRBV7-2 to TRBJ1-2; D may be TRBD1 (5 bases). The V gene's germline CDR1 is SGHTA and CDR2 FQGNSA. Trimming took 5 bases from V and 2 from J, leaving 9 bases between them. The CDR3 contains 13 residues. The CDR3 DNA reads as TGTGCCAGCAGCCGGGACGGCAACTATGGCTACACCTTC. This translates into CASSRDGNYGYTF.

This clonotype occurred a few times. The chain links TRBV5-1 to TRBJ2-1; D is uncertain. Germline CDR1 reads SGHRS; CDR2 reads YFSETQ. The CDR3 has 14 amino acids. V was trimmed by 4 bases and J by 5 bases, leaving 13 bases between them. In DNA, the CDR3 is TGCGCCAGCAGCCCACCTTTCACTAACAATGAGCAGTTCTTC. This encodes CASSPPFTNNEQFF.

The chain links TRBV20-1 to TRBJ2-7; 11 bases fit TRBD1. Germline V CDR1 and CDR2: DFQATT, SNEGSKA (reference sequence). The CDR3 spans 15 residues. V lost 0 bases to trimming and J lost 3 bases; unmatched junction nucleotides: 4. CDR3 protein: CSARDRGQGVYEQYF. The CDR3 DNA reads TGCAGTGCTAGAGATCGGGGACAGGGGGTCTACGAGCAGTACTTC.

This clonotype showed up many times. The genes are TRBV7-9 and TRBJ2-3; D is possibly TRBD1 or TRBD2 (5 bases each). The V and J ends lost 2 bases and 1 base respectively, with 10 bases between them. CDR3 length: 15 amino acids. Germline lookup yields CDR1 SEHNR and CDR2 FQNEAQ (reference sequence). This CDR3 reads CASSLRGGRTDTQYF. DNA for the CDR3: TGTGCCAGCAGCTTACGGGGCGGGCGCACAGATACGCAGTATTTT.

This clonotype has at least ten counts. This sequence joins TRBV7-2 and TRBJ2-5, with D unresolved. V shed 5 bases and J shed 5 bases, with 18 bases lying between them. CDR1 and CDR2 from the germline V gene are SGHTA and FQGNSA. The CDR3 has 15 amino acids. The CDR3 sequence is CASSPSGVAGETQYF. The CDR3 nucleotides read TGTGCCAGCAGCCCCTCCGGAGTAGCTGGGGAGACCCAGTACTTC.